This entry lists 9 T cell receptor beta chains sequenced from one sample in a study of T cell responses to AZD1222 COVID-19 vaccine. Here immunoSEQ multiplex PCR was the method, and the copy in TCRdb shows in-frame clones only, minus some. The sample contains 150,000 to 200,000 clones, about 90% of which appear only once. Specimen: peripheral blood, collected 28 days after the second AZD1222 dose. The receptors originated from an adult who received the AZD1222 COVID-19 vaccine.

This CDR3 reads CASSAPLQGSYNSPLHF. CDR3 nucleotides: TGTGCCAGCAGCGCGCCTCTTCAGGGTTCCTATAATTCACCCCTCCACTTT. J is TRBJ1-6 and V is TRBV7-2; possibly TRBD1 for D (5 bases). Germline V gene sequence: CDR1 SGHTA, CDR2 FQGNSA. This CDR3 contains 17 residues. The germline V and J ends were trimmed by 5 bases and 1 base, with 15 bases remaining between them.

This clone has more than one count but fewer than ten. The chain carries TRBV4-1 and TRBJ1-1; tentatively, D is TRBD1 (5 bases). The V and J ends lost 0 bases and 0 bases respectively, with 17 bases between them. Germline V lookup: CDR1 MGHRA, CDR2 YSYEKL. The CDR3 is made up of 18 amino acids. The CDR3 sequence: CASSQDLGRVGMNTEAFF. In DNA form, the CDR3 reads TGCGCCAGCAGCCAAGATCTAGGCAGGGTGGGCATGAACACTGAAGCTTTCTTT.

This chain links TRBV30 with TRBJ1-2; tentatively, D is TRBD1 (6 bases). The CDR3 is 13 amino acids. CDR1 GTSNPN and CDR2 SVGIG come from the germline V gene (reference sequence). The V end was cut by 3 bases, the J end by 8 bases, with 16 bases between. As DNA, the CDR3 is TGTGCCTGGAGGGATAGGACAGTGAGGGGCTACACCTTC. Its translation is CAWRDRTVRGYTF.

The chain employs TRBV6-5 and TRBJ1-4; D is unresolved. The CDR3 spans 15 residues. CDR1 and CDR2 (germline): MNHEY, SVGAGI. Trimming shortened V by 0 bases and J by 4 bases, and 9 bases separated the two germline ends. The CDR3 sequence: CASSYSSVRNEKLFF. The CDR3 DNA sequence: TGTGCCAGCAGTTACTCGAGCGTTCGTAATGAAAAACTGTTTTTT.

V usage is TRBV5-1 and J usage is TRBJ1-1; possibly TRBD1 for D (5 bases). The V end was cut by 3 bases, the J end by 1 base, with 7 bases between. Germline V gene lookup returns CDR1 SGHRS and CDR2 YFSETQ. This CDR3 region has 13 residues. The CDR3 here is CASSYGQNTEAFF. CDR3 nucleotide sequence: TGCGCCAGCAGCTACGGACAGAACACTGAAGCTTTCTTT.

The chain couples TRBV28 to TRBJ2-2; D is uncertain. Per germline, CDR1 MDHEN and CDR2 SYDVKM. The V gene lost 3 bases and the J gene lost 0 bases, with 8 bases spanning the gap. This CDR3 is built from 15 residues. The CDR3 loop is CASSFERANTGELFF. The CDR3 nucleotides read TGTGCCAGCAGTTTCGAAAGGGCGAACACCGGGGAGCTGTTTTTT.

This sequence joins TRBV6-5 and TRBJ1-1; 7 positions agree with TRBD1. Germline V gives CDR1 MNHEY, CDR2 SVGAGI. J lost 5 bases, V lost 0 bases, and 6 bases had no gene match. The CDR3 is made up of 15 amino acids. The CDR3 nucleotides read TGTGCCAGCAGTTACTCGAGCCAGGGACAGACTGAAGCTTTCTTT. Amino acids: CASSYSSQGQTEAFF.

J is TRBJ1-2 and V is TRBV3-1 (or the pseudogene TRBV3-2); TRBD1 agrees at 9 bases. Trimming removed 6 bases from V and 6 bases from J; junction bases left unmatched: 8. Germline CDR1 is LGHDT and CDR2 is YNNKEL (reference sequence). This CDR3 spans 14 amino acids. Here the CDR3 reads CASSHWTGANGYTF. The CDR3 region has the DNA TGTGCCAGCAGTCACTGGACAGGGGCTAATGGCTACACCTTC.

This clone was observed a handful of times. The CDR3 coding sequence is TGTGCCTGGAGCAGGGACACCGGGGACTACACCTTC. Translation: CAWSRDTGDYTF. This chain connects TRBV30 to TRBJ1-2; a weak D match, TRBD1 (6 bases). The CDR3 contains 12 residues. Germline-derived CDR1 and CDR2 are GTSNPN and SVGIG (reference sequence). Trimming took 3 bases from V and 10 from J, leaving 15 bases between them.